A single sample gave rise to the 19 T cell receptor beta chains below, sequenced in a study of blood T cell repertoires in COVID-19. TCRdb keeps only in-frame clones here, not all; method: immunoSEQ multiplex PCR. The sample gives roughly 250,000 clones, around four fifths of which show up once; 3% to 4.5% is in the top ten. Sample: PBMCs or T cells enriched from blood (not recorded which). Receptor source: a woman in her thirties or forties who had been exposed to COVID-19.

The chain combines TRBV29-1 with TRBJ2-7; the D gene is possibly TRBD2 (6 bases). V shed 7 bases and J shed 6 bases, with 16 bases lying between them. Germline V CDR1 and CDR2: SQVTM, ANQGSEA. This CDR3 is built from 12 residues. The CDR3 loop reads CSASSGQREQYF. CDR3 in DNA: TGCAGCGCCTCGAGCGGGCAGCGCGAGCAGTACTTC.

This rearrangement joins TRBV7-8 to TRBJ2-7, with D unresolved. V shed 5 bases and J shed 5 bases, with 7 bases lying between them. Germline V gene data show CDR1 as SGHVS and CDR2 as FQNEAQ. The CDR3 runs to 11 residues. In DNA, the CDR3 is TGTGCCAGCAGCCAGACAAACGAGCAGTACTTC. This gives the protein CASSQTNEQYF.

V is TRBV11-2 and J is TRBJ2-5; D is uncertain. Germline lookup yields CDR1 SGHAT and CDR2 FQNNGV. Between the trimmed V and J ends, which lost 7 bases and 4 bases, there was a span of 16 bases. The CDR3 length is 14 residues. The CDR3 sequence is CASTYIVNPETQYF. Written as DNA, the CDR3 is TGTGCCAGCACCTATATAGTGAACCCAGAGACCCAGTACTTC.

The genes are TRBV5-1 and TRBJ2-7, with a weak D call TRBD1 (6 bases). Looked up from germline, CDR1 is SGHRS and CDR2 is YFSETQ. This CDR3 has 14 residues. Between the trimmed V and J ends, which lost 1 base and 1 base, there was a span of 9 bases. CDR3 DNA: TGCGCCAGCAGCTTGACAGGGCCGTCCTACGAGCAGTACTTC. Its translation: CASSLTGPSYEQYF. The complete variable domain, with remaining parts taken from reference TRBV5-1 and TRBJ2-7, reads KAGVTQTPRYLIKTRGQQVTLSCSPISGHRSVSWYQQTPGQGLQFLFEYFSETQRNKGNFPGRFSGRQFSNSRSEMNVSTLELGDSALYLCASSLTGPSYEQYFGPGTRLTVT.

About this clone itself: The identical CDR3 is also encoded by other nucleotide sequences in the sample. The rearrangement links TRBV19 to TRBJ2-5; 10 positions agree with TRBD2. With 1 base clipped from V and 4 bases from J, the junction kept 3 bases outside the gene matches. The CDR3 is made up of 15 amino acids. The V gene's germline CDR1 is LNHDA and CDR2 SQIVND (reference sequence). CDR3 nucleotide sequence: TGTGCCAGTAGTATAGTAGCGGGGGGCTCAGAGACCCAGTACTTC. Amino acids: CASSIVAGGSETQYF.

The CDR3 DNA reads TGTGCCAGCAGCTTAACCGGTCGGGGGGAAGAGACCCAGTACTTC. It specifies CASSLTGRGEETQYF. The chain is built from TRBV7-3 and TRBJ2-5, with 7 bases matching TRBD2. The CDR3 runs to 15 residues. V trimming: 0 bases; J trimming: 3 bases; junction bases outside the gene matches: 4. Germline CDR1 SGHTA, CDR2 FQGTGA. Full variable domain (outside the CDR3, taken from reference TRBV7-3 and TRBJ2-5): GAGVSQTPSNKVTEKGKYVELRCDPISGHTALYWYRQSLGQGPEFLIYFQGTGAADDSGLPNDRFFAVRPEGSVSTLKIQRTERGDSAVYLCASSLTGRGEETQYFGPGTRLLVL.

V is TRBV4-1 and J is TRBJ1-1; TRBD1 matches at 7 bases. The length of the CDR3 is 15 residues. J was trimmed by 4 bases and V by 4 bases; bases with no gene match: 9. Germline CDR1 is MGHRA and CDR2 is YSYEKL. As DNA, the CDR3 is TGCGCCAGCAGCCCCACGACAGGGAGGTCCACTGAAGCTTTCTTT. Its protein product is CASSPTTGRSTEAFF.

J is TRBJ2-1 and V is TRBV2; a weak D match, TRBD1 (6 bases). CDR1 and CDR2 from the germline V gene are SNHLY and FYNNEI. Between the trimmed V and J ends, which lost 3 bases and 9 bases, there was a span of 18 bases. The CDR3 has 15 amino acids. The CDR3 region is CASSESRQGPVEQFF. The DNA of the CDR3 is TGTGCCAGCAGTGAGAGCCGCCAGGGGCCTGTTGAGCAGTTCTTC.

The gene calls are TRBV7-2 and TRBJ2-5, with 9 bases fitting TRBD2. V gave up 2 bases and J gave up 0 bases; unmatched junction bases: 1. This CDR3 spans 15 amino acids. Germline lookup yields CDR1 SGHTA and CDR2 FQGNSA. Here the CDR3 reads CASSLTSGHQETQYF. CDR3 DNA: TGTGCCAGCAGCTTAACTAGCGGGCACCAAGAGACCCAGTACTTC.

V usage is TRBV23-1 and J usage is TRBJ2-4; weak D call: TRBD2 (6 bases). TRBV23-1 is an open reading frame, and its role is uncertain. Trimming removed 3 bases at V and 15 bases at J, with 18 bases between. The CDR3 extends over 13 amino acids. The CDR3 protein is CASSHNGGRPPYF. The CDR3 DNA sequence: TGCGCCAGCAGTCATAATGGGGGGAGGCCCCCGTACTTC.

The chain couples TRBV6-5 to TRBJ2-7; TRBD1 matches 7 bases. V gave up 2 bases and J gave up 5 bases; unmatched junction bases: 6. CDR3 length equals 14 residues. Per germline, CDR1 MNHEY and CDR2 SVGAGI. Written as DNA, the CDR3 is TGTGCCAGCAGTTACGAGGGGGCAATCAACGAGCAGTACTTC. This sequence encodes CASSYEGAINEQYF.

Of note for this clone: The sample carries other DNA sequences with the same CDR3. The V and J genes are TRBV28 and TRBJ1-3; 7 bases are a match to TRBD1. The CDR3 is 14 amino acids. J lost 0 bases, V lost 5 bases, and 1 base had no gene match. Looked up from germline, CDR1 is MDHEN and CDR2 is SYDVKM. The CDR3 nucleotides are TGTGCCAGCAGTGACAGGGACTCTGGAAACACCATATATTTT. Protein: CASSDRDSGNTIYF.

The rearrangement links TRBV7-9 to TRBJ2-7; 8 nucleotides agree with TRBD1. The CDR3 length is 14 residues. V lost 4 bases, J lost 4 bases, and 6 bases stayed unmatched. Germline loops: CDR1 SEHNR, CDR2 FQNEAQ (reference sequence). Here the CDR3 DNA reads TGTGCCAGCAGCTGGACAGGGCCCCTTTACGAGCAGTACTTC. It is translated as CASSWTGPLYEQYF.

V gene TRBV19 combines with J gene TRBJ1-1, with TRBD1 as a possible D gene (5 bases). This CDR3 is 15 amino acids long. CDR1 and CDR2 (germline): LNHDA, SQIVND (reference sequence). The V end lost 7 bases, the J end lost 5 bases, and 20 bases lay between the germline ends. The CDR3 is CASTGFSRVLTEAFF. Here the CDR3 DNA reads TGTGCCAGTACCGGATTTTCCAGGGTTTTGACTGAAGCTTTCTTT.

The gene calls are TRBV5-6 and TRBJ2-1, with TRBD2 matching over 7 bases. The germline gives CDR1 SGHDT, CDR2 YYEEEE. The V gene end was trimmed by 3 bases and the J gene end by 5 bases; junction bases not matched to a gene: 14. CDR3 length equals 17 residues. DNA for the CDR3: TGTGCCAGCAGCTCCATACCGGGACTACCTGCACACAATGAGCAGTTCTTC. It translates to CASSSIPGLPAHNEQFF.

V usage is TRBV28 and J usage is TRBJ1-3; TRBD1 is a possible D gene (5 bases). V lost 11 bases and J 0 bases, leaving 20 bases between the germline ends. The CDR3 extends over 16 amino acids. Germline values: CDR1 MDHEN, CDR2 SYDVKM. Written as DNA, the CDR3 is TGTGCCTCGAGCGCAATTACAGGTTTCTCTGGAAACACCATATATTTT. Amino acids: CASSAITGFSGNTIYF.

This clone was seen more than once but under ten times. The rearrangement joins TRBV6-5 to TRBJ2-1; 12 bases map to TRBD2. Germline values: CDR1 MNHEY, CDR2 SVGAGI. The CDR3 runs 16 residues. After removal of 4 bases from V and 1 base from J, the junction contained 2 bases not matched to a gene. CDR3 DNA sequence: TGTGCCAGCAGTTTGGGACTAGCGGGTTCCTACAATGAGCAGTTCTTC. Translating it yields CASSLGLAGSYNEQFF.

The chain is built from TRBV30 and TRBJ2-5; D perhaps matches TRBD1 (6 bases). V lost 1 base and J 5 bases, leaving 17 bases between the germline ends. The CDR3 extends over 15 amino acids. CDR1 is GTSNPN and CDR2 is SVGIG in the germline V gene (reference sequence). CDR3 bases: TGTGCCTGGAGTGGGGATAGCAGGGGTTGGGAGACCCAGTACTTC. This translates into CAWSGDSRGWETQYF.

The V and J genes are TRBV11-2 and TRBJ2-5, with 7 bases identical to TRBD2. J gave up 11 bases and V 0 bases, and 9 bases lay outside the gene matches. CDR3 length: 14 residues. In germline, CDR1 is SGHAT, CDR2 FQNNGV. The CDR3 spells CASSLDRGDWSQYF. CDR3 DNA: TGTGCCAGCAGCTTAGACCGGGGGGATTGGTCGCAGTACTTC.